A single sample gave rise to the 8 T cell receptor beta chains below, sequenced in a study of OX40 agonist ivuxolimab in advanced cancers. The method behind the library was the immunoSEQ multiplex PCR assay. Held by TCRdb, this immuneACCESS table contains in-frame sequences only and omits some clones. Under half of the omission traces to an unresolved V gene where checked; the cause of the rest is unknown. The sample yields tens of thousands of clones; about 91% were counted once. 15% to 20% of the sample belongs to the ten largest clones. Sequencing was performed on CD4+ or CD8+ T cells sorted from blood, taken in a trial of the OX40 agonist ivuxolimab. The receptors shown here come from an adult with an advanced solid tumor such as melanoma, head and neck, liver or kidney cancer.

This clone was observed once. CDR3 nucleotide sequence: TGTGCCAGCAGTTACTCACAGGGTCGAGGCGAGCAGTACTTC. This gives the protein CASSYSQGRGEQYF. This sequence joins TRBV6-5 and TRBJ2-7, with D possibly being TRBD1 (6 bases). V shed 0 bases and J shed 6 bases, with 12 bases lying between them. The CDR3 has 14 amino acids. Germline lookup yields CDR1 MNHEY and CDR2 SVGAGI.

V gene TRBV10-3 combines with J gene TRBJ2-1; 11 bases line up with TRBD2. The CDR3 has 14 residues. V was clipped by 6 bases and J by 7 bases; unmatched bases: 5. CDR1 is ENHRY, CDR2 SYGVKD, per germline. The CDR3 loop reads CAISGTSGPNEQFF. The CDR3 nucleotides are TGTGCCATCAGCGGGACTAGCGGTCCGAATGAGCAGTTCTTC.

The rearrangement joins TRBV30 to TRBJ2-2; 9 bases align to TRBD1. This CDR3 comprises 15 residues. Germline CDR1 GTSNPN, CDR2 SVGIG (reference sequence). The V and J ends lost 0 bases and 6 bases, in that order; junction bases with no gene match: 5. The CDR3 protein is CAWSVGTGSAGELFF. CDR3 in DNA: TGTGCCTGGAGTGTCGGGACAGGGTCCGCCGGGGAGCTGTTTTTT.

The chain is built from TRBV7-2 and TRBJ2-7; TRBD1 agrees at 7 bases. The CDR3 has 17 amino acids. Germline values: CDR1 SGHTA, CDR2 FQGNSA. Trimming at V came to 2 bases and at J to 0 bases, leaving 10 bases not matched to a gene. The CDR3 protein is CASSLIKDRLSSYEQYF. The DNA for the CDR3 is TGTGCCAGCAGCTTAATTAAGGACAGGCTCAGCTCCTACGAGCAGTACTTC.

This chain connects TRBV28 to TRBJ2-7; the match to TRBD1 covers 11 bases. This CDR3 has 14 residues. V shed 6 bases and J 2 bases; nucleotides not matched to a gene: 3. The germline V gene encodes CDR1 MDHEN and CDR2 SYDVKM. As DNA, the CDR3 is TGTGCCAGCAGCAGGACAGGGGGCCCCTACGAGCAGTACTTC. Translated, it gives CASSRTGGPYEQYF.

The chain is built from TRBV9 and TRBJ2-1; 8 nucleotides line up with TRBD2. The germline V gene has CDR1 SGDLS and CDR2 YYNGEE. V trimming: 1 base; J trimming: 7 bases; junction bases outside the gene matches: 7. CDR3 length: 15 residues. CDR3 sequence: CASSVRTGGKNEQFF. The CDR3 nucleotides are TGTGCCAGCAGCGTAAGGACGGGAGGGAAGAATGAGCAGTTCTTC.

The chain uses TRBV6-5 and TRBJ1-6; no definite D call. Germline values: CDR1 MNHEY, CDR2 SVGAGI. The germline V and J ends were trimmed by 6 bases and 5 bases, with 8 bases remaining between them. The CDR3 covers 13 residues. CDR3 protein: CASSLTHNSPLHF. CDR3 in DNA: TGTGCCAGCAGCCTCACGCATAATTCACCCCTCCACTTT.

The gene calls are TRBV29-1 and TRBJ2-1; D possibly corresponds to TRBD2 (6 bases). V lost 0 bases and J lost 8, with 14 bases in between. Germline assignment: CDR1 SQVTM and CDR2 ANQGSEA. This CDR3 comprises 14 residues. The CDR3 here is CSVEDGSGRDEQFF. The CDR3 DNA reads TGCAGCGTTGAAGACGGGTCCGGGAGAGATGAGCAGTTCTTC.